The rows below give T cell receptor beta chains drawn from one sample of a study of shared clonotypes between healthy human individuals. Data came from immunoSEQ multiplex PCR; TCRdb stores just in-frame clones and leaves some out. The sample carries about 2.3 million clones, just under 95% recorded once. Sequenced: naive CD4+ T cells from PBMCs. These receptors were collected from a man between 18 and 29 years old in good health. Some clones in this sample may be carry-over from other donors' samples. Both conserved end residues are part of each CDR3. The D gene is left open where the match is weak. The size of a clone is reported for some rows only, either as once, few or many, or as a class for expanded clones.

clone size	J gene	D gene	V gene	CDR3 DNA	CDR3 protein
.	TRBJ2-7	TRBD2	TRBV7-9	TGTGCCAGCAGCTCCCCGGGACTAGCGGTGTACTTC	CASSSPGLAVYF
.	TRBJ2-4	TRBD2	TRBV6-4	TGTGCCAGCAGTGACCACCCCGGGACTAGGGCCAAAAACATTCAGTACTTC	CASSDHPGTRAKNIQYF
.	TRBJ1-1	TRBD1	TRBV28	TGTGCCAGCAGTTCCCGGGACAGGGGCCTGGGCACTGAAGCTTTCTTT	CASSSRDRGLGTEAFF
.	TRBJ2-1	TRBD2	TRBV11-2	TGTGCCAGCAGCTTAGCGGGACTAGCGGGCAATGAGCAGTTCTTC	CASSLAGLAGNEQFF
once	TRBJ1-1	TRBD1	TRBV5-4	TGTGCCAGCCAAGACAGGGGGCGTCTGAACACTGAAGCTTTCTTT	CASQDRGRLNTEAFF
few	TRBJ1-1	.	TRBV19	TGTGCCAGTAGTATACGGGGGGAAGCTTTCTTT	CASSIRGEAFF
.	TRBJ1-2	TRBD1	TRBV6-1	TGTGCCAGCAGTGAATCTAATTGGGGGACAGGGGGGACCTTC	CASSESNWGTGGTF
once	TRBJ1-2	.	TRBV28	TGTGCCAGCAGTGGGGGGCGGGGAAAGATACCATTGGGCTACACCTTC	CASSGGRGKIPLGYTF
.	TRBJ2-7	TRBD1	TRBV5-1	TGCGCCAGCAGCTCTCGACAGGGTTCCTACGAGCAGTACTTC	CASSSRQGSYEQYF
.	TRBJ2-7	.	TRBV5-1	TGCGCCAGCAGCCCGAGGGCCCCGGAGAGCTCCTACGAGCAGTACTTC	CASSPRAPESSYEQYF
once	TRBJ1-2	TRBD1	TRBV2	TGTGCCAGCAGTACCGACAGGGCGGGGGGCTACACCTTC	CASSTDRAGGYTF
.	TRBJ2-7	.	TRBV11-3	TGTGCCAGCAGCTTAGATGAAAAGAGCGGCGAGCAGTACTTC	CASSLDEKSGEQYF
.	TRBJ1-5	TRBD1	TRBV27	TGTGCCAGCAGTCTACCACTCACCCCGTGGCGGGGACAGGGTAATCAGCCCCAGCATTTT	CASSLPLTPWRGQGNQPQHF
.	TRBJ2-7	TRBD1	TRBV6-6	TGTGCCAGCAGCACCGCCGGCGCAACAGGGGGCGAGCAGTACTTC	CASSTAGATGGEQYF
.	TRBJ2-1	.	TRBV2	TGTGCCAGCAGTCCCCTGACTGGACCGTCGGGGCAGTTCTTC	CASSPLTGPSGQFF
.	TRBJ2-7	TRBD2	TRBV27	TGTGCCAGCAGTCGAAATAGCGGGAGCTCCTACGAGCAGTACTTC	CASSRNSGSSYEQYF
.	TRBJ2-5	.	TRBV28	TGTGCCAGCAGTTGGGTCCTGGGGAAGGAGTACTTC	CASSWVLGKEYF
once	TRBJ1-1	.	TRBV28	TGTGCCAGCAGTCTCTCCTACCCCAAAGCTTTCTTT	CASSLSYPKAFF
.	TRBJ2-5	.	TRBV5-1	TGCGCCAGCAGCTTGGTTGAAAGGGGCGGCTCGGGGGCAGGAGAGACCCAGTACTTC	CASSLVERGGSGAGETQYF
.	TRBJ1-4	.	TRBV30	TGTGCCTGGAGTTCGGACAGAGCAACTAATGAAAAACTGTTTTTT	CAWSSDRATNEKLFF
.	TRBJ2-1	TRBD2	TRBV10-3	TGTGCCATCAGTGGGACTAGCGGAATTTTGGATGAGCAGTTCTTC	CAISGTSGILDEQFF
.	TRBJ2-7	TRBD1	TRBV10-3	TGTGCCACCACAGCATGGACGGGACAGACCACCTACGAGCAGTACTTC	CATTAWTGQTTYEQYF
.	TRBJ1-5	TRBD1	TRBV9	TGTGCCAGCAGCGTTGGGACAGGGACAATCGGGCCCCAGCATTTT	CASSVGTGTIGPQHF
.	TRBJ2-5	TRBD2	TRBV11-2	TGTGCCAGCAGCACGGGAGCGGGGACGACCCAGTACTTC	CASSTGAGTTQYF